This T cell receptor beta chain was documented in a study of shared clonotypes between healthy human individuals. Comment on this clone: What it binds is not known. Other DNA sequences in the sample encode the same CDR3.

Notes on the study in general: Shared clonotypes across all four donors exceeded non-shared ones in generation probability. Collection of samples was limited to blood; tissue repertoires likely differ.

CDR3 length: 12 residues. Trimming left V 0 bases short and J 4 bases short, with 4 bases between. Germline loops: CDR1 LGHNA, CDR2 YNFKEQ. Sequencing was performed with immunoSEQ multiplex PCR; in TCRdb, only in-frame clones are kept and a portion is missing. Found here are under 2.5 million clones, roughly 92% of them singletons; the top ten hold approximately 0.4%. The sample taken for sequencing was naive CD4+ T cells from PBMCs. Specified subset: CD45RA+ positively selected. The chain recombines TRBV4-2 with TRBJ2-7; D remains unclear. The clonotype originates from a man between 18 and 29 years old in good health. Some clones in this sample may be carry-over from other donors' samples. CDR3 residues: CASSQDRYEQYF. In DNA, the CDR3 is TGTGCCAGCAGCCAAGACAGATACGAGCAGTACTTC.